The entry below gives a single T cell receptor beta chain sequence along with its context. This entry is derived from a study of blood T cell repertoires in COVID-19. Study-level information: The analysed material was cDNA or gDNA that came from T cells, B-cell-depleted T cells, or PBMCs.

CDR3 size: 16 residues. Looked up from germline, CDR1 is LGHNA and CDR2 is YSLEER. Deletions cut 3 bases from V and 1 base from J, with 10 bases between. Original analysis: Nucleated cell number was recorded as an estimate derived from reference gene primer amplification. Profiled with immunoSEQ multiplex PCR; TCRdb holds only in-frame clones, not every one. V and J calls and clone size are copied from that table; D and trimming were computed from the DNA. The repertoire has some 60,000 clones, roughly 89% of them found once; the top ten carry roughly 5.2%. The sequence derives from a human donor in a cohort sampled during active COVID-19. The gene calls are TRBV4-3 and TRBJ2-6; a possible D gene is TRBD2 (5 bases). The specimen was peripheral blood. The CDR3 loop is CASSHPAGSGANVLTF. The CDR3 DNA follows: TGCGCCAGCAGCCACCCCGCGGGTTCTGGGGCCAACGTCCTGACTTTC.